The 29 T cell receptor beta chains given below trace back to one sample, sequenced in a study of shared clonotypes between healthy human individuals. Sequencing was performed with immunoSEQ multiplex PCR; in TCRdb, only in-frame clones are kept and a portion is missing. Of some 2.3 million clones in the sample, about 92% were seen once. The source material was naive CD4+ T cells from PBMCs. Subset given: CD45RA+ positively selected. Receptors were obtained from a man aged 18 to 30 in good health. Some clones in this sample may be carry-over from other donors' samples.

A word on this clone: At the DNA level, this CDR3 is encoded by other sequences in the same sample as well. The chain links TRBV11-3 to TRBJ2-5; TRBD2 might be the D (6 bases). V gave up 3 bases and J gave up 3 bases, with 8 bases separating them. Looked up from germline, CDR1 is SGHNT and CDR2 is YENEEA. The CDR3 length is 13 residues. CDR3 DNA: TGTGCCAGCAGCTTGAGGAGGGAAGAGACCCAGTACTTC. Protein product: CASSLRREETQYF.

The chain joins TRBV5-1 to TRBJ2-1; D is perhaps TRBD1 (6 bases). The length of the CDR3 is 14 residues. Trimming took 2 bases from V and 9 from J, leaving 15 bases between them. CDR1 and CDR2 (germline): SGHRS, YFSETQ. This CDR3 reads CASSLQGPRIEQFF. The CDR3 DNA sequence: TGCGCCAGCAGCTTACAGGGCCCCCGGATTGAGCAGTTCTTC.

The chain uses TRBV29-1 and TRBJ2-7, with D possibly being TRBD1 or TRBD2 (5 bases each). Trimming removed 5 bases at V and 5 bases at J, with 19 bases between. Germline CDR1 SQVTM, CDR2 ANQGSEA. The CDR3 length is 14 residues. In DNA form, the CDR3 reads TGCAGCGTTCGAACGGACCCGGGACGGAACGAGCAGTACTTC. Translating gives CSVRTDPGRNEQYF.

This clone was detected a few times. The same CDR3 can be traced to other DNA sequences in this sample. The J gene is TRBJ1-4, the V gene TRBV2, with 9 nucleotides matching TRBD1. Unmatched junction bases numbered 3, after V lost 8 bases and J lost 5 bases. The V gene's germline CDR1 is SNHLY and CDR2 FYNNEI. This CDR3 spans 13 amino acids. CDR3 coding DNA: TGTGCCAGCGCCGGGACAGGGAATGAAAAACTGTTTTTT. Translation: CASAGTGNEKLFF.

The chain links TRBV28 to TRBJ2-1, with 8 positions matching TRBD2. Germline V gene data show CDR1 as MDHEN and CDR2 as SYDVKM. Trimming at V came to 6 bases and at J to 0 bases, leaving 10 bases not matched to a gene. This CDR3 comprises 17 residues. Written as DNA, the CDR3 is TGTGCCAGCAGGGTCGATCAGCGGGGGAGCTCCTACAATGAGCAGTTCTTC. The encoded protein is CASRVDQRGSSYNEQFF. Full variable domain (rest looked up from reference TRBV28 and TRBJ2-1): DVKVTQSSRYLVKRTGEKVFLECVQDMDHENMFWYRQDPGLGLRLIYFSYDVKMKEKGDIPEGYSVSREKKERFSLILESASTNQTSMYLCASRVDQRGSSYNEQFFGPGTRLTVL.

The chain has TRBV6-5 and TRBJ2-3, with D tentatively TRBD2 (6 bases). The CDR3 is made up of 14 amino acids. The germline V gene encodes CDR1 MNHEY and CDR2 SVGAGI. With 7 bases removed from V and 4 bases from J, the gap between germline ends came to 15 bases. CDR3 sequence reads: CASTRGVLSDTQYF. CDR3 coding DNA: TGTGCCAGCACCCGCGGGGTTCTCTCAGATACGCAGTATTTT.

V usage is TRBV7-8 and J usage is TRBJ1-1; D possibly corresponds to TRBD1 (5 bases). This CDR3 spans 16 amino acids. Germline V gene lookup returns CDR1 SGHVS and CDR2 FQNEAQ. Trimming shortened V by 7 bases and J by 2 bases, and 20 bases separated the two germline ends. The DNA for the CDR3 is TGTGCCAGCATCTGGGGGACCCGTAAAGTAAACACTGAAGCTTTCTTT. It translates to CASIWGTRKVNTEAFF. The variable domain in full, with the rest retrieved from reference TRBV7-8 and TRBJ1-1, is GAGVSQSPRYKVAKRGQDVALRCDPISGHVSLFWYQQALGQGPEFLTYFQNEAQLDKSGLPSDRFFAERPEGSVSTLKIQRTQQEDSAVYLCASIWGTRKVNTEAFFGQGTRLTVV.

This clone was seen a few times. The sample contains more than one DNA sequence encoding this CDR3. V and J are TRBV5-1 and TRBJ2-7, with D uncertain. Germline CDR1 reads SGHRS; CDR2 reads YFSETQ. This CDR3 has 13 residues. Trimming took off 0 bases at V and 4 bases at J, with 8 bases between the two ends. CDR3 DNA: TGCGCCAGCAGCTTGGTTGTCAGTTACGAGCAGTACTTC. Translated, it gives CASSLVVSYEQYF.

The chain links TRBV5-1 to TRBJ1-5, with unresolved D. The CDR3 extends over 14 amino acids. Germline V lookup: CDR1 SGHRS, CDR2 YFSETQ. V was trimmed by 5 bases and J by 3 bases, leaving 12 bases between them. CDR3 loop: CASRTQPNNQPQHF. CDR3 nucleotides: TGCGCCAGCAGGACCCAGCCGAACAATCAGCCCCAGCATTTT.

The chain uses TRBV5-1 and TRBJ2-2; the D is unclear. The CDR3 loop spans 16 amino acids. Trimming removed 0 bases from V and 7 bases from J, with 16 bases in between. The germline CDR1 and CDR2 sequences are SGHRS and YFSETQ. DNA for the CDR3: TGCGCCAGCAGCTTGGCCCCCCAGAGTGCGGTCGGGGAGCTGTTTTTT. Protein: CASSLAPQSAVGELFF. The full variable domain, with the rest looked up from reference TRBV5-1 and TRBJ2-2, is KAGVTQTPRYLIKTRGQQVTLSCSPISGHRSVSWYQQTPGQGLQFLFEYFSETQRNKGNFPGRFSGRQFSNSRSEMNVSTLELGDSALYLCASSLAPQSAVGELFFGEGSRLTVL.

Worth noting for this clone: The sample has other DNA sequences that encode this CDR3 too. This chain uses TRBV5-1 with TRBJ1-4, with D possibly matching TRBD1 (5 bases). Looked up from germline, CDR1 is SGHRS and CDR2 is YFSETQ. Between the trimmed V and J ends, which lost 0 bases and 5 bases, there was a span of 8 bases. The CDR3 length is 14 residues. The CDR3, as DNA: TGCGCCAGCAGCTTGGAACCAGGGAATGAAAAACTGTTTTTT. This codes for CASSLEPGNEKLFF.

The V gene is TRBV5-1, the J gene TRBJ1-3; a weak D match, TRBD1 (5 bases). V dropped 3 bases and J dropped 4 bases, with 17 bases sitting between them. CDR1 SGHRS and CDR2 YFSETQ come from the germline V gene. CDR3 length: 16 amino acids. CDR3 region: CASSSGPLDSGNTIYF. The CDR3 coding sequence is TGCGCCAGCAGCTCGGGACCCCTGGACTCCGGAAACACCATATATTTT.

The chain carries TRBV30 and TRBJ2-3; 9 bases line up with TRBD1. The length of the CDR3 is 18 residues. The junction had 13 bases not matched to a gene; V was cut back by 0 bases and J by 3 bases. Germline assignment: CDR1 GTSNPN and CDR2 SVGIG (reference sequence). In DNA, the CDR3 is TGTGCCTGGAGTGTACGACGGACAGGGGCTTCTTTAACAGATACGCAGTATTTT. Its translation: CAWSVRRTGASLTDTQYF.

This chain connects TRBV15 to TRBJ1-4, with D hard to call. The CDR3 runs 13 residues. Trimming stripped 3 bases from V and 5 bases from J, with 7 bases between. Germline V lookup: CDR1 LNHNV, CDR2 YYDKDF (reference sequence). The CDR3 coding sequence is TGTGCCACCAGCAGGGCTCTCAATGAAAAACTGTTTTTT. Its protein is CATSRALNEKLFF.

This clone was detected only once. The chain is built from TRBV19 and TRBJ2-2, with D perhaps TRBD2 (5 bases). The germline V gene encodes CDR1 LNHDA and CDR2 SQIVND (reference sequence). With 0 bases removed from V and 4 bases from J, the gap between germline ends came to 15 bases. The CDR3 consists of 17 residues. As DNA, the CDR3 is TGTGCCAGTAGTATAGATAGGAGGTCCTGGGGCACCGGGGAGCTGTTTTTT. As protein: CASSIDRRSWGTGELFF. Filled out from reference TRBV19 and TRBJ2-2, the complete variable domain reads DGGITQSPKYLFRKEGQNVTLSCEQNLNHDAMYWYRQDPGQGLRLIYYSQIVNDFQKGDIAEGYSVSREKKESFPLTVTSAQKNPTAFYLCASSIDRRSWGTGELFFGEGSRLTVL.

The CDR3 reads CASSIVQGARGEAFF. In nucleotides, the CDR3 is TGTGCCAGTAGTATAGTCCAGGGGGCGCGGGGTGAAGCTTTCTTT. The chain has TRBV19 and TRBJ1-1; 8 positions agree with TRBD1. Per germline, CDR1 LNHDA and CDR2 SQIVND (reference sequence). V gave up 1 base and J gave up 7 bases; unmatched junction bases: 8. There are 15 residues in the CDR3. Complete variable domain (other parts from reference TRBV19 and TRBJ1-1): DGGITQSPKYLFRKEGQNVTLSCEQNLNHDAMYWYRQDPGQGLRLIYYSQIVNDFQKGDIAEGYSVSREKKESFPLTVTSAQKNPTAFYLCASSIVQGARGEAFFGQGTRLTVV.

CDR3 region: CASSFTGYRSGNTIYF. The CDR3 DNA follows: TGTGCCAGCAGTTTCACAGGGTACAGGTCAGGAAACACCATATATTTT. The J gene is TRBJ1-3, the V gene TRBV28, with a weak D call TRBD1 (6 bases). CDR3 length equals 16 residues. Per the germline V gene, CDR1 is MDHEN and CDR2 is SYDVKM. Trimming removed 3 bases from V and 4 bases from J, with 16 bases in between. The complete variable domain, with remaining parts taken from reference TRBV28 and TRBJ1-3, reads DVKVTQSSRYLVKRTGEKVFLECVQDMDHENMFWYRQDPGLGLRLIYFSYDVKMKEKGDIPEGYSVSREKKERFSLILESASTNQTSMYLCASSFTGYRSGNTIYFGEGSWLTVV.

This chain connects TRBV5-1 to TRBJ2-2; D is possibly TRBD1 (6 bases). Trimming cost V 4 bases and J 5 bases, with 18 bases left between them. Looked up from germline, CDR1 is SGHRS and CDR2 is YFSETQ. The CDR3 is made up of 16 amino acids. CDR3 sequence: CASSRQANLPTGELFF. As DNA, the CDR3 is TGCGCCAGCAGCCGACAGGCAAACCTTCCGACCGGGGAGCTGTTTTTT.

This clone was seen once. V and J are TRBV5-1 and TRBJ1-4, with D tentatively TRBD1 (5 bases). The V and J ends lost 4 bases and 8 bases respectively, with 21 bases between them. The CDR3 totals 16 residues. Germline CDR1 reads SGHRS; CDR2 reads YFSETQ. The CDR3 region has the DNA TGCGCCAGCAGCCCGGATGTCGCCAGGGATGGGGAAAAACTGTTTTTT. Protein sequence: CASSPDVARDGEKLFF.

The chain recombines TRBV19 with TRBJ2-5; TRBD1 aligns across 7 bases. This CDR3 region has 14 residues. Germline V gene lookup returns CDR1 LNHDA and CDR2 SQIVND (reference sequence). Trimming removed 4 bases from V and 5 bases from J; junction bases left unmatched: 7. CDR3 amino acids: CASSTGTVGETQYF. The CDR3 nucleotides are TGTGCCAGTAGTACCGGGACAGTCGGGGAGACCCAGTACTTC.

The chain is built from TRBV28 and TRBJ2-5; 10 nucleotides align to TRBD2. Germline values: CDR1 MDHEN, CDR2 SYDVKM. This CDR3 has 16 amino acids. V shed 2 bases and J 1 base; nucleotides not matched to a gene: 4. CDR3 region: CASSLGTSAIQETQYF. In DNA, the CDR3 is TGTGCCAGCAGTTTAGGGACTAGCGCGATCCAAGAGACCCAGTACTTC. Drawing the rest from reference TRBV28 and TRBJ2-5, the complete variable domain is DVKVTQSSRYLVKRTGEKVFLECVQDMDHENMFWYRQDPGLGLRLIYFSYDVKMKEKGDIPEGYSVSREKKERFSLILESASTNQTSMYLCASSLGTSAIQETQYFGPGTRLLVL.

The chain joins TRBV7-9 to TRBJ1-1; 7 bases match TRBD1. CDR3 length: 13 residues. After removal of 2 bases from V and 5 bases from J, the junction contained 2 bases not matched to a gene. Germline V gives CDR1 SEHNR, CDR2 FQNEAQ (reference sequence). The CDR3 bases are TGTGCCAGCAGCTTATTACAGGGGACTGAAGCTTTCTTT. This gives the protein CASSLLQGTEAFF.

The rearrangement joins TRBV7-2 to TRBJ1-2; a possible D gene is TRBD1 (5 bases). Trimming took off 0 bases at V and 2 bases at J, with 10 bases between the two ends. The CDR3 is made up of 15 amino acids. CDR1 SGHTA and CDR2 FQGNSA come from the germline V gene. CDR3 amino acids: CASSLAGPGNYGYTF. CDR3 nucleotide sequence: TGTGCCAGCAGCTTAGCGGGGCCAGGGAACTATGGCTACACCTTC.

Written as DNA, the CDR3 is TGTGCCAGCAGCCTCGTGTCCCAGGACCAGCCCCAGCATTTT. Translated, it gives CASSLVSQDQPQHF. The chain recombines TRBV5-5 with TRBJ1-5; unclear D gene. There are 14 residues in the CDR3. V lost 4 bases and J 7 bases, leaving 15 bases between the germline ends. The germline V gene has CDR1 SGHKS and CDR2 YYEKEE (reference sequence). Filled out from reference TRBV5-5 and TRBJ1-5, the complete variable domain reads DAGVTQSPTHLIKTRGQQVTLRCSPISGHKSVSWYQQVLGQGPQFIFQYYEKEERGRGNFPDRFSARQFPNYSSELNVNALLLGDSALYLCASSLVSQDQPQHFGDGTRLSIL.

V is TRBV4-1 and J is TRBJ2-5; TRBD2 agrees at 7 bases. With 1 base clipped from V and 7 bases from J, the junction kept 3 bases outside the gene matches. CDR1 is MGHRA and CDR2 is YSYEKL in the germline V gene. This CDR3 contains 13 residues. CDR3 sequence reads: CASSQVIAGTQYF. The CDR3 DNA reads TGCGCCAGCAGCCAAGTTATAGCGGGGACCCAGTACTTC.

The chain combines TRBV27 with TRBJ2-3; D is possibly TRBD1 (6 bases). Trimming shortened V by 8 bases and J by 2 bases, and 20 bases separated the two germline ends. Germline-derived CDR1 and CDR2 are MNHEY and SMNVEV (reference sequence). CDR3 size: 16 residues. The CDR3 coding sequence is TGTGCCAGCTCCCCCCTAGGGGGAGCGTTCACAGATACGCAGTATTTT. Translated, it gives CASSPLGGAFTDTQYF.

V usage is TRBV5-1 and J usage is TRBJ2-1; 11 bases are shared with TRBD2. Trimming removed 2 bases from V and 6 bases from J; junction bases left unmatched: 4. This CDR3 region has 15 residues. Germline V gene sequence: CDR1 SGHRS, CDR2 YFSETQ. CDR3 DNA: TGCGCCAGCAGCTTACTAGCGGGAGATGTCAATGAGCAGTTCTTC. This codes for CASSLLAGDVNEQFF. Complete variable domain (other parts from reference TRBV5-1 and TRBJ2-1): KAGVTQTPRYLIKTRGQQVTLSCSPISGHRSVSWYQQTPGQGLQFLFEYFSETQRNKGNFPGRFSGRQFSNSRSEMNVSTLELGDSALYLCASSLLAGDVNEQFFGPGTRLTVL.

This rearrangement joins TRBV28 to TRBJ1-5; possibly TRBD1 for D (6 bases). The germline gives CDR1 MDHEN, CDR2 SYDVKM. The germline V and J ends were trimmed by 2 bases and 6 bases, with 8 bases remaining between them. This CDR3 contains 13 residues. CDR3 protein: CASSLAQGQPQHF. The CDR3 DNA is TGTGCCAGCAGTTTAGCACAGGGTCAGCCCCAGCATTTT.

The rearrangement joins TRBV7-3 to TRBJ2-3; TRBD1 matches at 7 bases. The CDR3 totals 15 residues. The V gene end was trimmed by 5 bases and the J gene end by 8 bases; junction bases not matched to a gene: 13. Germline CDR1 and CDR2: SGHTA and FQGTGA. CDR3 protein: CASSGPGQWAATQYF. The CDR3 DNA follows: TGTGCCAGCAGCGGTCCGGGACAGTGGGCAGCTACGCAGTATTTT.